This T cell receptor (beta chain) was observed in a study of blood T cell repertoires in COVID-19 (dated by TCRdb to about 2020). Describing the broader study: Collaborator samples came from the United States, Italy and Spain and covered acute and convalescent phases of COVID-19. The material from the prospective study consisted of cDNA or gDNA derived from T cells, B-cell-depleted T cells, or PBMCs. Deeply sampled blood TCRbeta repertoires from subjects exposed to, actively infected with, or recovered from COVID-19 were included in the dataset. A freely available public database, intended as a resource for researchers studying the immune response to SARS-CoV-2, is where the repertoires were released. Samples came from the ongoing ImmuneRACE study (first 160 participants) plus 1,254 subjects from 6 global collaborators. Sample metadata almost always included a de-identified subject ID, COVID-19 status, age in years and sex. Where available, HLA class I and class II types were obtained from metadata supplied by the sample provider rather than from assay-based typing.

Collaborating institutions collected whole blood in K2EDTA tubes following their own protocols. Collaborator samples were shipped for TCRbeta analysis as frozen whole blood, isolated PBMCs, or DNA extracted from either sample type. Taken from cysteine to phenylalanine, the CDR3 has 13 residues. The sequence is cut down to CDR3 DNA, 39 bases in frame from base 1. V gives up 7 bases and J gives up 2 bases, and the segment between their germline ends measures 9 bases. CDR1 and CDR2 are drawn from the germline V gene (reference sequence): SEHNR, FQNEAQ. TCRbeta CDR3 regions were amplified from genomic DNA using the immunoSEQ Assay, a bias-controlled multiplex PCR. Turning to the authors' computational methods: The number of nucleated cells in each sample was estimated by amplification of reference gene primers within the assay. To quantify the absolute abundance of each unique TCRbeta CDR3 rearrangement, sequence reads were collapsed and filtered. Productive Simpson clonality was computed per sample as the square root of Simpson's diversity index over productive rearrangements. Not all clones reach the TCRdb copy of this immuneACCESS table, which keeps in-frame sequences only. Checked studies attribute under half of the gap to unresolved V genes and leave the rest unexplained. V, J and clone size are taken as reported in that table, and D and trimming were inferred from the DNA itself. The table for this sample lists some 130,000 clones; about 80% of them were counted only once. Clones ranked in the top ten supply roughly 3.6% of the sample.

A note on this clone: Its antigen is not yet known. No base quality values were provided; no much bigger clone lies one nucleotide off.

Findings and caveats that apply to the study as a whole: Clinical and demographic metadata were provided uncurated, with the amount varying by source and participant.

This sequence was found in a man aged 55 to 70 with acute or convalescent COVID-19. The sequenced sample was peripheral blood. The V gene is TRBV7-9 and the J gene is TRBJ1-3, and possibly TRBD1, on 5 matching bases. The nucleotides read TGTGCCAGCACTACCAGGGCTGGAAACACCATATATTTT. Its amino acids are CASTTRAGNTIYF.